The T cell receptor beta chain described here comes from a study of beta chain features in type 1 diabetes. With regard to this clone: The target antigen is unknown.

Whole-study findings and limits: The question left open here concerned HLA type influencing TCRB rearrangement. Shortening that was moderate but significant affected the TCRB CDR3s of Type 1 diabetes patients in all four CD4+ subsets.

The CDR3 sequence is 15 residues long. The V gene's germline CDR1 is SGHAT and CDR2 FQNNGV. Unmatched junction bases numbered 9, after V lost 5 bases and J lost 3 bases. cDNA synthesis used the whole RNA isolate, giving expressed TCRB sequences. Measured with immunoSEQ multiplex PCR; TCRdb has only the in-frame clones, and not every one. The table lists fewer than 200,000 clones, about a tenth of them singletons. Sequencing used central memory CD4+ T cells from blood. The chain joins TRBV11-2 to TRBJ2-7, with 8 bases fitting TRBD2. The source of this sequence is a young man with type 1 diabetes. CDR3 coding DNA: TGTGCCAGCAGCCAAGTGCGCGGGAGGAGCTACGAGCAGTACTTC. Its translation is CASSQVRGRSYEQYF.